This TCR beta chain emerged from a study of blood T cells in healthy people across ages (dated by TCRdb to between 2015 and 2017). Regarding the study in general: In model experiments, template switching captured roughly one uniquely barcoded TCR beta cDNA molecule for every two T cells. To track age-related changes in TCR beta repertoire diversity, the study relied on deep sequencing normalized with unique cDNA molecular identifiers. The donors were split into four age groups: young (average about 15 years), middle-aged (over 35), aged (more than 60) and long-lived (roughly 77). To avoid experimental bias, donors of different ages were distributed randomly across sequencing lanes. For two donors (one aged 18 to 30 and one aged 80 or older), the study analyzed two additional independent replicas of 1 million unique cDNA reads from the same blood draw.

Trimmed from V: 6 bases; trimmed from J: 7 bases; junction bases lacking a gene match: 7. In the germline V gene (reference sequence), CDR1 corresponds to DFQATT and CDR2 to SNEGSKA. CDR3 length: 12 amino acids, cysteine to phenylalanine. Only the CDR3 DNA is retained, 36 bases long and in frame from the first base. On this clonotype itself: Its cognate antigen has yet to be identified. Base qualities were left out, and no much larger clone turns up one base away.

The receptor library was made with 5' RACE. The sequencer listed for this sample is Illumina HiSeq 2500. A second PCR of about 6 to 12 cycles was performed with a sample-barcoded 5' primer and a J-beta primer mix. Each TCR beta cDNA molecule received a unique molecular identifier from a template-switch 5' adaptor carrying 12 random nucleotides. At least 3 million CDR3-containing paired-end reads were obtained from each sample. All of the RNA was converted into first-strand cDNA using the Mint cDNA synthesis kit, with a TRBC-specific oligonucleotide serving as the primer. After uracil-DNA glycosylase treatment, a first 18-cycle PCR used universal primers M1SS and BC2_uni_R on all cDNA. Concerning the study's data processing: Normalization of each sample was performed by random selection of 1 million high-quality reads, each carrying a distinct molecular identifier. Instead of being binned into consensus sequences, reads with shared molecular identifiers were discarded. MiTCR, with a Q25 quality threshold and the strictest error-elimination algorithm, was used for CDR3 identification, clonotype clustering and error correction. Lower-bound total TCR beta diversity was estimated with a nonparametric unseen species model using Euler transformation. TCRdb's own reprocessing of the public reads used fastp at Q25 and MiXCR and kept productive beta chains. Records with the same CDR3 protein are collapsed into one entry carrying the most frequent genes and DNA. Here the V and J calls rest on TCRdb's processing, not on the authors' analysis. A total of 700,000 to 900,000 distinct CDR3 sequences appear in this sample, 40% to 65% of them only once. In total, the top ten clones hold around 41% of the sample.

Donors were around 37 systemically healthy Caucasian individuals from Russia aged roughly 6 to 95 years. Around 9.9 milliliters of peripheral blood were collected from each donor into EDTA-treated Vacutainer tubes. PBMCs were isolated by Ficoll-Paque density-gradient centrifugation, with at least 7 million obtained per sample. Trizol reagent was used to extract total RNA from PBMCs, with at least 6 micrograms per sample. The percentages of naive CD45RAhigh/CD27high T cells were determined by flow cytometry on a PBMC aliquot from every donor. Overall study outcomes, separate from this receptor: Donor CMV infection status was unknown, potentially confounding age-related changes in expanded clonotypes. Compared with the aged group, the long-lived group had more naive CD4+ T cells, fewer expanded clones and increased TCR diversity, suggesting age selection. As age increased, observed TCR beta diversity per million T cells dropped in a roughly linear way, and a significant reduction was already evident by age about 40. The percentage of naive T cells measured by flow cytometry correlated strongly with observed TCR beta diversity. Total diversity estimates from one million sequenced T cells were considered lower bounds and underestimates. Conclusive comparison of naive and antigen-experienced compartments was prevented by the profiling of bulk unsorted PBMCs.

Here the chain combines TRBV20-1 and TRBJ1-2; 8 nucleotides in the junction match TRBD1. This TCR was recovered from an older man in good health. Sequencing was performed on blood. The DNA sequence is given as TGCAGTGCGACACAGGGGGTGGCTGGCTACACCTTC. It translates to CSATQGVAGYTF.